The T cell receptor beta chain under discussion was sequenced for a study of blood T cell repertoires in COVID-19. Study summary: Nucleic acid was either cDNA or gDNA, and it came from T cells, B-cell-depleted T cells, or PBMCs.

TCRdb's table, derived via immunoSEQ multiplex PCR, lists solely in-frame clones and lacks some. The sample yields about 330,000 clones, roughly nine tenths seen once. Germline V gene data show CDR1 as MNHEY and CDR2 as SVGAGI. This CDR3 is built from 13 residues. Deletions cut 2 bases from V and 2 bases from J, with 6 bases between. This study enrolled people aged about 18 to 100 from about two dozen US geographic areas. Cohort allocation depended upon clinical history that participants reported. Two negative PCRs, clearance, or symptom resolution characterized the recovered Cohort 3 donors. The sample consisted of PBMCs or T cells enriched from blood (not recorded which). The TCR comes from a woman aged 25-40 years who had recovered from COVID-19. The chain has TRBV6-5 and TRBJ1-2, with D tentatively TRBD1 (5 bases). CDR3 region: CASSYDRNYGYTF. As DNA, the CDR3 is TGTGCCAGCAGTTACGACAGAAACTATGGCTACACCTTC.